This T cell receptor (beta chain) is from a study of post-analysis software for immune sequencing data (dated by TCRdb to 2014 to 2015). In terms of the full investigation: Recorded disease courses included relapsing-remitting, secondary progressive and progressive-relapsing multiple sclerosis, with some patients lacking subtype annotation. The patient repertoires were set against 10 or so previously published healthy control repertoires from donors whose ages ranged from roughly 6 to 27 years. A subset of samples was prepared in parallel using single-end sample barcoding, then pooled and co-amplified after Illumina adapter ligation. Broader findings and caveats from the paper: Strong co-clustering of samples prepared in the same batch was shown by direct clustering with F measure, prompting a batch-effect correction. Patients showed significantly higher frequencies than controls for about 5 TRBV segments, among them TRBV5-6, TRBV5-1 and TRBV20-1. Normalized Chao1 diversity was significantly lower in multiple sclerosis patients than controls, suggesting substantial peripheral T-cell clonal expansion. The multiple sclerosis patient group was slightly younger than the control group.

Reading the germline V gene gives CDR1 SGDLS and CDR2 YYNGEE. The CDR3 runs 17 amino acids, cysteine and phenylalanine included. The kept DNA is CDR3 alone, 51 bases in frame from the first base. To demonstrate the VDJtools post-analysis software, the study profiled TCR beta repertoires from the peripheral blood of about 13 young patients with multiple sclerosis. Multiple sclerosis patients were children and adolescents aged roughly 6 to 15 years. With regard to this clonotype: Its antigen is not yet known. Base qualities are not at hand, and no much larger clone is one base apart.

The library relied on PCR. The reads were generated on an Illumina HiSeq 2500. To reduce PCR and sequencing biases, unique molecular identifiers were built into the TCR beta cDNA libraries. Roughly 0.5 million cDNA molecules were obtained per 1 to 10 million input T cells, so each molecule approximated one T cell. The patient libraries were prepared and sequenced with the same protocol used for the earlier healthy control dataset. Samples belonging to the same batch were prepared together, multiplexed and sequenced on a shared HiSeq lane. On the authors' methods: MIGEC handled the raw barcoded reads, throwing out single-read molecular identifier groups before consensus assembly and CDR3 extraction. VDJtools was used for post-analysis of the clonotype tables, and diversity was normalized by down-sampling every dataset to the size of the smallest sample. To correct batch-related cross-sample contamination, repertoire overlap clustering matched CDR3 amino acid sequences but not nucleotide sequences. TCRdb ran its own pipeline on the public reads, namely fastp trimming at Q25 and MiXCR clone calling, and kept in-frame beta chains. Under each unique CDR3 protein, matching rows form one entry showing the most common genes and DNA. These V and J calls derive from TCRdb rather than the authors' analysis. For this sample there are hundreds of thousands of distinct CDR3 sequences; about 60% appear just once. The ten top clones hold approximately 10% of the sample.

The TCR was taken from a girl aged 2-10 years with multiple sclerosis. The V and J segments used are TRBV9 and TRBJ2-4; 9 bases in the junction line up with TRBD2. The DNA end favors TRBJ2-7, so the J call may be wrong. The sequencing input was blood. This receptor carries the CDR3 CASSPGLAGTVSYEQYF. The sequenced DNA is TGTGCCAGCAGCCCAGGCCTAGCGGGGACAGTCTCCTACGAGCAGTACTTC.